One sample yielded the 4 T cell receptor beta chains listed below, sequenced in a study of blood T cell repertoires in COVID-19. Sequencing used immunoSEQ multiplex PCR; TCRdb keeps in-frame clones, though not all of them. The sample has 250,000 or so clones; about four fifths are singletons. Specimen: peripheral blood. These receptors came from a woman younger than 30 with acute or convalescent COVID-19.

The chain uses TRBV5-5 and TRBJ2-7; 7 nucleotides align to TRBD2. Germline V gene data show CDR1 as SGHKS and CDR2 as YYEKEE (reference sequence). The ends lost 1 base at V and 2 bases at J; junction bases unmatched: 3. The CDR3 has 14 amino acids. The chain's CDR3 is CASSLWGGTYEQYF. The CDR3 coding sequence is TGTGCCAGCAGCTTGTGGGGGGGGACCTACGAGCAGTACTTC.

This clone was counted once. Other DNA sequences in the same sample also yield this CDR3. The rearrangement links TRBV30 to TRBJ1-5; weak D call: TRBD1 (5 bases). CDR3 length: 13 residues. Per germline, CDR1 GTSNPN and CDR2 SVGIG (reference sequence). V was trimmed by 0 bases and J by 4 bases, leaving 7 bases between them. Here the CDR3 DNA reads TGTGCCTGGAGTGTGCAGGGAAATCAGCCCCAGCATTTT. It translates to CAWSVQGNQPQHF.

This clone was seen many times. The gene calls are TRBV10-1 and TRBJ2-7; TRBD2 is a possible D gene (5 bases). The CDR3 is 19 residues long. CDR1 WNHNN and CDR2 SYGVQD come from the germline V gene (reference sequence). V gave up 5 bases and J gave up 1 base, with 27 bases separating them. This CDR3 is CASSPIRRTRRNWSYEQYF. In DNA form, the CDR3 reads TGCGCCAGCAGTCCAATCCGGAGGACGAGACGGAACTGGTCCTACGAGCAGTACTTC.

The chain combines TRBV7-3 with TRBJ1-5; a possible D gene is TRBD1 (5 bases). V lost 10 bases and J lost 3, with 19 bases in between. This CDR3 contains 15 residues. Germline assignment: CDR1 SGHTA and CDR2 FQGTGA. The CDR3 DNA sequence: TGTGCCACCCCGCGAAGGAGGGGACTCAATCAGCCCCAGCATTTT. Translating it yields CATPRRRGLNQPQHF. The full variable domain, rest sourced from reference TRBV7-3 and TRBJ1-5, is GAGVSQTPSNKVTEKGKYVELRCDPISGHTALYWYRQSLGQGPEFLIYFQGTGAADDSGLPNDRFFAVRPEGSVSTLKIQRTERGDSAVYLCATPRRRGLNQPQHFGDGTRLSIL.